These T cell receptor beta chains were read from a single sample in a study of sequential checkpoint blockade in melanoma. Measured with immunoSEQ multiplex PCR; TCRdb has only the in-frame clones, and not every one. The sample holds around 2,000 clones, about 19% seen once. Here the sequenced sample was tumor tissue (inferred from file names), taken from a patient given nivolumab and ipilimumab in sequence. The receptors originated from a human donor with melanoma. The conserved cysteine and the conserved F or W are not part of the CDR3 here.

TRBV9 ASSEPLADNTGELF
TRBV12-5 ASTNTDTQY
TRBV5-1 ASSLDRGNFYEQY
TRBV29-1 SVHSGGRYEQY
TRBV5-1 ASSLGLPGTIDGYT
TRBV6-8 ASSYSSESTDTQY
TRBV6-8 ASKFGGYNSPLH
TRBV11-3 ASSLNYRGFATNEKLF
TRBV28 ASSSVRLPYEQY
TRBV6-8 ASSWTSGGALD
TRBV11-3 ASRLQGADNEQF
TRBV19 ASTTGRTGELF
TRBV11-3 ASSPPEGGGVQETQY
TRBV11-3 ASSPSGTSSDTQY
TRBV11-3 ASSPTYGTSGGKTQY
TRBV11-3 ASSKTQNTGELF
TRBV6-8 ASIGGIQGVTEAF
TRBV5-1 ASSLGGGEEKLF
TRBV29-1 SVEEGLDTQY
TRBV25-1 ASSAGGPNTGELF
TRBV6-8 ASSYVGLAAARWTQY
TRBV11-3 ASSLFWGPPGETQY
TRBV6-8 ATNDRGGGNQPQH
TRBV30 ALGERIYGYT
TRBV30 AWSQGGNTEAF
TRBV6-8 ASSYSDRSNYGYT
TRBV19 ASSRGTSYNEQF
TRBV28 ASSLAGSSLPQH
TRBV6-8 ASSVAGGPNEQY
TRBV11-3 ASSSPYDRGHGYT
TRBV6-8 ASSDGGWDSPLH
TRBV9 ASESPDYEQY
TRBV6-8 ASRVRGGYGYT
TRBV11-3 ASSPERGAGYEQY